The 32 T cell receptor beta chains below come from one sample, sequenced in a study of metastatic and nonmetastatic thyroid tumors (dated by TCRdb to 2019 to 2021). The library came from PCR. The sequencer listed for this sample is Illumina HiSeq 4000. TCRdb cleaned the public reads at Q25 with fastp, built clones with MiXCR and kept in-frame beta chains. For this sample there are roughly 40,000 clones; roughly a sixth appear just once. Around 9.9% of the sample goes to the ten largest clones. No treatment had been received by any patient before thyroid surgery. Sequenced material: tumor tissue. The receptors originated from a female donor with papillary thyroid cancer or a benign thyroid nodule (not recorded which). Some clones in this sample may be carry-over from other donors' samples.

This clone has more than one count but fewer than ten. The V call is TRBV28, the J call TRBJ2-7, with D hard to call. V lost 3 bases to trimming and J lost 2 bases, with 11 bases between them. CDR3 length: 14 residues. Per germline, CDR1 MDHEN and CDR2 SYDVKM. DNA for the CDR3: TGTGCCAGCAGTTTCTTGCGTCCTCCCTACGAGCAGTACTTC. It translates to CASSFLRPPYEQYF. The full variable domain, in which reference TRBV28 and TRBJ2-7 provide the parts outside the CDR3, is DVKVTQSSRYLVKRTGEKVFLECVQDMDHENMFWYRQDPGLGLRLIYFSYDVKMKEKGDIPEGYSVSREKKERFSLILESASTNQTSMYLCASSFLRPPYEQYFGPGTRLTVT.

The chain recombines TRBV11-2 with TRBJ2-7; 9 bases fit TRBD1. The CDR3 totals 15 residues. CDR1 and CDR2 (germline): SGHAT, FQNNGV. V was clipped by 3 bases and J by 0 bases; unmatched bases: 3. The CDR3 region is CASSLTGGSSYEQYF. The CDR3 DNA reads TGTGCCAGCAGCTTGACAGGGGGGAGCTCCTACGAGCAGTACTTC.

This clone was detected only a few times. A much larger clonotype is one base distant, so this may be a read error. This chain links TRBV28 with TRBJ2-3, with D unresolved. This CDR3 has 17 residues. CDR1 is MDHEN and CDR2 is SYDVKM in the germline V gene. V shed 3 bases and J shed 2 bases, with 18 bases lying between them. The CDR3 protein is CASSFVLSVRTTDTQYF. In DNA form, the CDR3 reads TGTGCCAGCAGTTTTGTCCTGTCAGTCAGGACCACAGATACGCAGTATTTT.

This clone came up many times. The chain employs TRBV6-6 and TRBJ2-5; D ambiguous. This CDR3 region has 17 residues. V lost 0 bases and J 5 bases, leaving 19 bases between the germline ends. Germline V lookup: CDR1 MNHNY, CDR2 SVGAGI (reference sequence). CDR3 sequence (DNA): TGTGCCAGCAGTTACTCGAACGTCCCTCTGGAAAGGGAGACCCAGTACTTC. Amino acids: CASSYSNVPLERETQYF.

Of note for this clone: A read error is possible here, since a much larger clone lies one base away. The chain links TRBV28 to TRBJ2-5; D gene uncertain. With 4 bases removed from V and 1 base from J, the gap between germline ends came to 13 bases. The CDR3 length is 15 residues. Germline CDR1 is MDHEN and CDR2 is SYDVKM. The CDR3, as DNA: TGTGCCAGCAGTTCAAATCACGGGTCCCAAGAGACCCAGTACTTC. Its translation is CASSSNHGSQETQYF.

This clone showed up many times. The rearrangement joins TRBV16 to TRBJ2-1, with D uncertain. The CDR3 is 16 amino acids. Germline values: CDR1 KGHSY, CDR2 FQNENV. Deletions cut 4 bases from V and 0 bases from J, with 13 bases between. The CDR3 DNA follows: TGTGCCAGCAGCCTTACCTTACGGAGCTCCTACAATGAGCAGTTCTTC. As protein: CASSLTLRSSYNEQFF.

Many counts were recorded for this clone. The chain is built from TRBV20-1 and TRBJ2-5; tentatively, D is TRBD2 (6 bases). The CDR3 sequence is 11 residues long. The germline CDR1 and CDR2 sequences are DFQATT and SNEGSKA (reference sequence). V lost 2 bases to trimming and J lost 5 bases, with 6 bases between them. As DNA, the CDR3 is TGCAGTGCTAGACTAGCGGAGACCCAGTACTTC. Translation gives CSARLAETQYF.

Turning to this clone: A much larger clone is a single base away; this may be a read error. The rearrangement links TRBV7-2 to TRBJ1-2; 7 bases fit TRBD1. Germline CDR1 is SGHTA and CDR2 is FQGNSA. The CDR3 has 15 residues. CDR3 region: CASSLAAGGDYDYTF. The CDR3 DNA reads as TGTGCCAGCAGCTTAGCGGCAGGGGGAGACTATGACTACACCTTC.

About this clone itself: The junction does not match germline at one end; this may be a read error. The chain employs TRBV15 and TRBJ2-3; 7 nucleotides align to TRBD1. The CDR3 length is 15 residues. Germline CDR1 reads LNHNV; CDR2 reads YYDKDF (reference sequence). The chain's CDR3 is CTTSRDQGVADTQYF. In nucleotides, the CDR3 is TGTACCACCAGCAGAGATCAGGGGGTAGCAGATACGCAGTATTTT. Combining the CDR3 with reference TRBV15 and TRBJ2-3 gives the whole variable domain DAMVIQNPRYQVTQFGKPVTLSCSQTLNHNVMYWYQQKSSQAPKLLFHYYDKDFNNEADTPDNFQSRRPNTSFCFLDIRSPGLGDTAMYLCTTSRDQGVADTQYFGPGTRLTVL.

This clone has ten or more counts. This chain links TRBV30 with TRBJ1-2, with unresolved D. The CDR3 runs 13 residues. CDR1 and CDR2 (germline): GTSNPN, SVGIG (reference sequence). The ends were cut back, 6 bases at V and 9 bases at J, with 20 bases in the middle. The CDR3 here is CACGFRRGGSYTF. CDR3 in DNA: TGTGCCTGTGGGTTTCGGCGGGGAGGGAGCTACACCTTC.

This clone was detected ten times or more. J is TRBJ1-5 and V is TRBV20-1; 10 bases are shared with TRBD1. Germline CDR1 reads DFQATT; CDR2 reads SNEGSKA (reference sequence). The V gene end was trimmed by 3 bases and the J gene end by 6 bases; junction bases not matched to a gene: 8. This CDR3 is 15 amino acids long. The CDR3 DNA reads TGCAGTGCTAGGTCGACAGGGGGCGGGGGTCAGCCCCAGCATTTT. Amino acids: CSARSTGGGGQPQHF.

This clone showed up many times. This could be a read error, since a much larger clone is one nucleotide away. This chain connects TRBV4-1 to TRBJ2-6; D is unclear. The germline gives CDR1 MGHRA, CDR2 YSYEKL. The CDR3 has 14 residues. Here the CDR3 reads CAGSHPGGANVLTF. CDR3 bases: TGCGCCGGCAGCCACCCCGGCGGGGCCAACGTCCTGACTTTC.

This clone came up many times. The same CDR3 can be traced to other DNA sequences in this sample. V gene TRBV6-5 combines with J gene TRBJ2-2, with 9 bases aligning to TRBD2. Per the germline V gene, CDR1 is MNHEY and CDR2 is SVGAGI. With V trimmed by 5 bases and J by 3 bases, 13 bases remained unmatched. The CDR3 sequence is 18 residues long. CDR3 amino acids: CASSPRVAGVGDTGELFF. DNA for the CDR3: TGTGCCAGCAGTCCCCGGGTAGCGGGAGTGGGGGACACCGGGGAGCTGTTTTTT.

This clone appeared many times. The chain uses TRBV6-1 and TRBJ1-4; D call uncertain. The germline CDR1 and CDR2 sequences are MNHNS and SASEGT. V was trimmed by 8 bases and J by 4 bases, leaving 11 bases between them. The CDR3 contains 13 residues. The CDR3 DNA follows: TGTGCCAGCCATAGTACGAATAATGAAAAACTGTTTTTT. It encodes CASHSTNNEKLFF.

This clone appeared many times. The chain uses TRBV5-1 and TRBJ1-6; D is unresolved. The V end was cut by 0 bases, the J end by 7 bases, with 8 bases between. Looked up from germline, CDR1 is SGHRS and CDR2 is YFSETQ. The CDR3 totals 14 residues. CDR3 amino acids: CASSLEWRNSPLHF. In DNA, the CDR3 is TGCGCCAGCAGCTTGGAATGGAGGAATTCACCCCTCCACTTT.

This clone was counted many times. The chain couples TRBV13 to TRBJ2-5, with D hard to call. This CDR3 comprises 12 residues. The V end lost 5 bases, the J end lost 0 bases, and 4 bases lay between the germline ends. The germline V gene has CDR1 PRHDT and CDR2 FYEKMQ (reference sequence). CDR3 coding DNA: TGTGCCAGCAGCGATCACCAAGAGACCCAGTACTTC. Protein product: CASSDHQETQYF.

Comments on this clone: Germline is not matched at one junction end, which may reflect a read error. Distinct nucleotide sequences in the sample also encode this CDR3. V usage is TRBV6-1 and J usage is TRBJ1-2, with 7 bases identical to TRBD1. This CDR3 region has 13 residues. In germline, CDR1 is MNHNS, CDR2 SASEGT. CDR3 residues: CASSPTGVYGYTF. The CDR3 DNA reads TGTGCCAGCAGCCCCACAGGGGTTTATGGATACACATTC.

This clone has ten or more counts. The chain is built from TRBV10-2 and TRBJ1-4, with a weak D call TRBD1 (6 bases). V was cut by 2 bases and J by 6 bases, with 13 bases left in between. This CDR3 comprises 15 residues. Germline values: CDR1 WSHSY, CDR2 SAAADI. CDR3 DNA sequence: TGCGCCAGCAGTGAGCTCGAGCAGGGGCATGAAAAACTGTTTTTT. It yields the protein CASSELEQGHEKLFF.

This clone was counted a few times. Just one base apart from a much larger clone, this may be a read error. The rearrangement uses TRBV20-1 and TRBJ2-1; D gene ambiguous. CDR3 length: 12 amino acids. Germline V gene data show CDR1 as DFQATT and CDR2 as SNEGSKA (reference sequence). Trimming took off 5 bases at V and 8 bases at J, with 13 bases between the two ends. The CDR3 nucleotides are TGCAGTGCTCCCCTAGGAATCTATGAGCAGTTCTTC. This translates into CSAPLGIYEQFF.

A few counts support this clone. The gene calls are TRBV28 and TRBJ2-1, with TRBD2 as a possible D gene (6 bases). Between the trimmed V and J ends, which lost 4 bases and 6 bases, there was a span of 22 bases. The germline V gene has CDR1 MDHEN and CDR2 SYDVKM. The CDR3 has 17 residues. Here the CDR3 DNA reads TGTGCCAGCAGTTCCGGTACTAGCTGGAGGGCCCTCAATGAGCAGTTCTTC. Translation: CASSSGTSWRALNEQFF.

On this clone: This may stem from a read error, because a much larger clone lies one nucleotide away. This chain joins TRBV29-1 and TRBJ2-6, with no clear D. CDR1 is SQVTM and CDR2 is ANQGSEA in the germline V gene. The CDR3 runs to 13 residues. CDR3 coding DNA: TGCAGCGTTAGGAGCTCTGCGGCCAACGTCCTGACTTTC. It codes for CSVRSSAANVLTF.

This clone came up many times. A much larger clone is a single base away; this may be a read error. The V call is TRBV5-1, the J call TRBJ2-2, with D possibly TRBD2 on 5 matching bases. The CDR3 contains 15 residues. The V gene's germline CDR1 is SGHRS and CDR2 YFSETQ. CDR3 in DNA: TGCGCCAGCAGCTTGGACGGAGGTTCCGCCGGGGAGCTGCTTTTT. Translation gives CASSLDGGSAGELLF.

Only a few counts were recorded for this clone. A much larger clone lies a single base off, so this may be a read error. The genes are TRBV28 and TRBJ2-3; 11 nucleotides agree with TRBD2. The ends lost 4 bases at V and 8 bases at J; junction bases unmatched: 11. Germline V gene data show CDR1 as MDHEN and CDR2 as SYDVKM. CDR3 size: 16 residues. The CDR3 DNA is TGTGCCAGCAGTTCCCCCTGTAGCGGGAGGGAGGCTACGCAGTATTTT. It codes for CASSSPCSGREATQYF.

This clone is deemed medium-sized. This chain uses TRBV30 with TRBJ2-2; TRBD2 might be the D (5 bases). The germline V and J ends were trimmed by 0 bases and 6 bases, with 8 bases remaining between them. CDR1 GTSNPN and CDR2 SVGIG come from the germline V gene (reference sequence). The CDR3 has 13 residues. Written as DNA, the CDR3 is TGTGCCTGGAGTGTACGGGATGCCGGGGAGCTGTTTTTT. Protein sequence: CAWSVRDAGELFF.

This clone was recorded many times. The same CDR3 is also encoded by other DNA sequences in this sample. The chain employs TRBV29-1 and TRBJ1-1; TRBD1 matches at 7 bases. Germline loops: CDR1 SQVTM, CDR2 ANQGSEA. The CDR3 is made up of 14 amino acids. V trimming: 6 bases; J trimming: 4 bases; junction bases outside the gene matches: 11. CDR3 in DNA: TGCAGCGTACGGATAGACAGGGCCTTCACTGAAGCTTTCTTT. Its translation is CSVRIDRAFTEAFF.

V usage is TRBV20-1 and J usage is TRBJ2-1; 9 positions agree with TRBD1. The germline CDR1 and CDR2 sequences are DFQATT and SNEGSKA (reference sequence). CDR3 size: 21 residues. The V and J ends lost 3 bases and 8 bases, in that order; junction bases with no gene match: 29. The CDR3 coding sequence is TGCAGTGCTAGCCCCACTCGATGGTCAATAAAAGGGACAGGGAGGGTCTATGAGCAGTTCTTC. This codes for CSASPTRWSIKGTGRVYEQFF.

The chain employs TRBV13 and TRBJ2-7, with 7 positions matching TRBD2. The V and J ends lost 0 bases and 3 bases, in that order; junction bases with no gene match: 5. Germline CDR1 PRHDT, CDR2 FYEKMQ (reference sequence). This CDR3 contains 15 residues. In DNA form, the CDR3 reads TGTGCCAGCAGCTTAGGTGCTAGCGGCGTCTACGAGCAGTACTTC. This gives the protein CASSLGASGVYEQYF.

V is TRBV3-1 and J is TRBJ2-7, with TRBD2 identical over 10 bases. The V gene's germline CDR1 is LGHDT and CDR2 YNNKEL (reference sequence). V was pared by 4 bases and J by 4 bases, with 10 bases of the junction left unmatched. The CDR3 runs to 16 residues. The CDR3 bases are TGTGCCAGCAGCCGAAATATAGCGGGAGGTTTATACGAGCAGTACTTC. It specifies CASSRNIAGGLYEQYF.

Ten or more counts support this clone. The V call is TRBV20-1, the J call TRBJ2-1, with a tentative D call TRBD1 (5 bases). CDR3 size: 11 residues. V dropped 6 bases and J dropped 7 bases, with 10 bases sitting between them. Germline loops: CDR1 DFQATT, CDR2 SNEGSKA (reference sequence). This CDR3 reads CSAQGPNEQFF. Here the CDR3 DNA reads TGCAGTGCGCAGGGCCCGAATGAGCAGTTCTTC.

There are many counts of this clone. The rearrangement links TRBV20-1 to TRBJ2-3; TRBD2 might be the D (7 bases). The CDR3 totals 16 residues. CDR1 DFQATT and CDR2 SNEGSKA come from the germline V gene (reference sequence). The ends were cut back, 1 base at V and 4 bases at J, with 18 bases in the middle. The DNA for the CDR3 is TGCAGTGCTAGAGGTTGGGGGGGGCGCGCCGCAGATACGCAGTATTTT. It is translated as CSARGWGGRAADTQYF.

This clone was detected ten times or more. This chain links TRBV6-2 or TRBV6-3 with TRBJ2-5; 10 positions match TRBD2. This CDR3 comprises 15 residues. Germline trimming cut 6 bases from V and 2 bases from J; bases unmatched to any gene: 6. Germline loops: CDR1 MNHEY, CDR2 SVGEGT. CDR3: CASSTLAGNQETQYF. CDR3 DNA sequence: TGTGCCAGCAGCACACTAGCGGGAAATCAAGAGACCCAGTACTTC.

This clone was observed at least ten times. V gene TRBV5-4 combines with J gene TRBJ2-7; D not resolved. V was shortened by 5 bases and J by 4 bases, with 10 bases between the two germline ends. This CDR3 contains 12 residues. Per germline, CDR1 SGHNT and CDR2 YYREEE (reference sequence). The DNA of the CDR3 is TGTGCCAGCAGTTCGGACGGATACGAGCAGTACTTC. Its protein is CASSSDGYEQYF.